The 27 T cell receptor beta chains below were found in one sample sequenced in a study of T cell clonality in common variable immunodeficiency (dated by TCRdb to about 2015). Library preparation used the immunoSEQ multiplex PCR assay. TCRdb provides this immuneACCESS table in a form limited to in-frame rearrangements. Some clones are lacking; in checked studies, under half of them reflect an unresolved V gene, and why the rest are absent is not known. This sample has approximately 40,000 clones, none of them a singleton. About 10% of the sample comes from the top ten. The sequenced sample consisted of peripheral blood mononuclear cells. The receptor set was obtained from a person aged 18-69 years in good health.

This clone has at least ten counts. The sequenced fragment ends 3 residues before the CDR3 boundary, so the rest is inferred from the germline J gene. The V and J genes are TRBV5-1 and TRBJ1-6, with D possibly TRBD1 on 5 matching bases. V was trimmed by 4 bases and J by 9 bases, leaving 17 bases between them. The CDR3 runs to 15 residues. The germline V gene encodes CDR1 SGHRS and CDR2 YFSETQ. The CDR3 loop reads CASSDGKGYLSPLHF. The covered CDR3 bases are TGCGCCAGCAGCGACGGGAAGGGGTACCTTTCACCC.

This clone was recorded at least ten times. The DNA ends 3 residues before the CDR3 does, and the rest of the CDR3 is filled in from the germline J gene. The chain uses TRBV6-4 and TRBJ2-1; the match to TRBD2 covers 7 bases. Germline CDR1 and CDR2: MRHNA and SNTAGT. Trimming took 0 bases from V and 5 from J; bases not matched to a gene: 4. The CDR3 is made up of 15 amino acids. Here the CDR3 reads CASSDSAGTNNEQFF. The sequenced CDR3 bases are TGTGCCAGCAGTGACTCGGCGGGGACTAACAATGAG.

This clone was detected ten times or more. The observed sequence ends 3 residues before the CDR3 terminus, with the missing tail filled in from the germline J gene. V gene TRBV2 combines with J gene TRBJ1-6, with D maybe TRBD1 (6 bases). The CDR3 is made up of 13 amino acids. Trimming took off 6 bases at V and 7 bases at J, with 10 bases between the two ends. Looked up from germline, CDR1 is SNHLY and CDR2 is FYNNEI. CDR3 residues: CASRDSSNSPLHF. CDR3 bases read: TGTGCCAGCAGGGACAGCTCAAATTCACCC.

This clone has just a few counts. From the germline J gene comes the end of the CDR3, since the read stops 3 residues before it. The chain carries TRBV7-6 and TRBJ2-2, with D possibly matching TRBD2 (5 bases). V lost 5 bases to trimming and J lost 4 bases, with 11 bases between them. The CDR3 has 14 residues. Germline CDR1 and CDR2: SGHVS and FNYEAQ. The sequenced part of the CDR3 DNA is TGTGCCAGCAGCCGGGGTACCCGCACCGGGGAG. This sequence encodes CASSRGTRTGE. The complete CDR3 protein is CASSRGTRTGELFF.

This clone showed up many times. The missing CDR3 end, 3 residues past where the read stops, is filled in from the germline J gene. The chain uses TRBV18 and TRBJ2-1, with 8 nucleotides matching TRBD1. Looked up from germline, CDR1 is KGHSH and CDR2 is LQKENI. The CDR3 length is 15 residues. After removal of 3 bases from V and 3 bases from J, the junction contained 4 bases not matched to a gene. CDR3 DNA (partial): TGTGCCAGCTCACCGCCCGGGACAGGCTACAATGAG. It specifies CASSPPGTGYNE. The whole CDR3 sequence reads CASSPPGTGYNEQFF.

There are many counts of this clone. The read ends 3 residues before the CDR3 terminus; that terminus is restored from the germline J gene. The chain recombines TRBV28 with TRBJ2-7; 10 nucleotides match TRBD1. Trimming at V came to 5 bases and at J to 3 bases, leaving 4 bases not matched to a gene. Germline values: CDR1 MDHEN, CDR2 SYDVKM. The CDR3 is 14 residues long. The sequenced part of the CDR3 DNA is TGTGCCAGCAGTACCGGGACAGGGGTCTACGAG. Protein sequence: CASSTGTGVYE. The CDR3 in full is CASSTGTGVYEQYF.

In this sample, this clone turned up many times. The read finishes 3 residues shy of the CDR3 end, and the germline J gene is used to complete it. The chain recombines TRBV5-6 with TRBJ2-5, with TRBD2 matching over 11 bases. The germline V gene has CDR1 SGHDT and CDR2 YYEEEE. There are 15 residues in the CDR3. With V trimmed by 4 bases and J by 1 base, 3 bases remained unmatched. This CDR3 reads CASSLGTSGQETQYF. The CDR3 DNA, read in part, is TGTGCCAGCAGCCTGGGGACTAGCGGCCAAGAGACC.

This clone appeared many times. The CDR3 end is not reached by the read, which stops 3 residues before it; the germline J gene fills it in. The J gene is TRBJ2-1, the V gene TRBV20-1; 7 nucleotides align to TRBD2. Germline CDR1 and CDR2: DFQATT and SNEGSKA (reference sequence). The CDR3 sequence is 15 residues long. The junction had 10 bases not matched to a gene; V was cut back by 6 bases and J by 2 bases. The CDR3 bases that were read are TGCAGTGCACCCCCGGGACTACCCCCCTACAATGAG. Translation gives CSAPPGLPPYNE. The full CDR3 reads CSAPPGLPPYNEQFF.

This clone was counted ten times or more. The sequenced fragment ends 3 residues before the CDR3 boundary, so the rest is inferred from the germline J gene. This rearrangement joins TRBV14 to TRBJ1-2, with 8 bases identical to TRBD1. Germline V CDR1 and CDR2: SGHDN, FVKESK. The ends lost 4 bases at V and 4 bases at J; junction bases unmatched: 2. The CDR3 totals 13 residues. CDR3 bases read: TGTGCCAGCAGCCCGGGACAGGTCTATGGC. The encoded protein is CASSPGQVYG. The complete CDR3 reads CASSPGQVYGYTF.

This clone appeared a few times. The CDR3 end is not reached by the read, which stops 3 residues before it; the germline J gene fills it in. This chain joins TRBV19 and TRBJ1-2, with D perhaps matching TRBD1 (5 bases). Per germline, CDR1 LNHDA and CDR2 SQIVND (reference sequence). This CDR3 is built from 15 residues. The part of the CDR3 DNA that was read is TGTGCCAGTAGTGCTGCGGGGGTTCCCACAGATACC. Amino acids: CASSAAGVPTDT. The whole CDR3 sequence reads CASSAAGVPTDTYTF.

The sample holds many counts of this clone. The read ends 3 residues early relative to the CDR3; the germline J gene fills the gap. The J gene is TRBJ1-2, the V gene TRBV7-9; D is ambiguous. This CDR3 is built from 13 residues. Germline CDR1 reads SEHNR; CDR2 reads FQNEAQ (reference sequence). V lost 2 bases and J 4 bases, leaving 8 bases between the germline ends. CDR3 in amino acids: CASSLQGLYGYTF. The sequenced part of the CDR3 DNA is TGTGCCAGCAGCTTACAAGGGCTCTATGGC.

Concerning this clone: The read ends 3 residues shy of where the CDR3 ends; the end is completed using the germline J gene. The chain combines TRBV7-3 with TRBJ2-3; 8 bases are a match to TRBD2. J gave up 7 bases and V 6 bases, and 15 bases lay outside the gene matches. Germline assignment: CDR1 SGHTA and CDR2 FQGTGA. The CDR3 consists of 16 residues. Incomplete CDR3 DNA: TGTGCCAGCAGTCCAAGGTTAGGCGGGGGGCTGAATACG. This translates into CASSPRLGGGLNT. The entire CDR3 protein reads CASSPRLGGGLNTQYF.

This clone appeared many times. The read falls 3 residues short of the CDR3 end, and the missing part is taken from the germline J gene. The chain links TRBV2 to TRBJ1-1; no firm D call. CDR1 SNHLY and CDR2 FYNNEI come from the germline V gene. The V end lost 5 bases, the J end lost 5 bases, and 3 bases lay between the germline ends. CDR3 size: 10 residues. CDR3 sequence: CASSRTEAFF. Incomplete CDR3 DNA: TGTGCCAGCAGTAGGACTGAA.

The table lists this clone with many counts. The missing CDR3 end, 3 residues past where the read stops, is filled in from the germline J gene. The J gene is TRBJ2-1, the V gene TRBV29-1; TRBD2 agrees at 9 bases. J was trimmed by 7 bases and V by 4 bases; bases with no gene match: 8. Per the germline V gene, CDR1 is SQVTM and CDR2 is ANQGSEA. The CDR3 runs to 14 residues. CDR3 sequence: CSVAGTSMGNEQFF. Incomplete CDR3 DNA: TGCAGCGTTGCCGGGACTAGCATGGGTAATGAG.

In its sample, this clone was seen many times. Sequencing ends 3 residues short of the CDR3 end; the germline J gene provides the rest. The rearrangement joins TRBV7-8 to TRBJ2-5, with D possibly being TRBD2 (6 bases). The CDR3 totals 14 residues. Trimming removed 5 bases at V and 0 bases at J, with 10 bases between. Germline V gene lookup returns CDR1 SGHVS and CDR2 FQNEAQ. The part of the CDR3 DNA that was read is TGTGCCAGCAGCCCTAGGGACTACCAAGAGACC. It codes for CASSPRDYQET. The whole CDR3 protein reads CASSPRDYQETQYF. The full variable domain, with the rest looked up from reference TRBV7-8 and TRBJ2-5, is GAGVSQSPRYKVAKRGQDVALRCDPISGHVSLFWYQQALGQGPEFLTYFQNEAQLDKSGLPSDRFFAERPEGSVSTLKIQRTQQEDSAVYLCASSPRDYQETQYFGPGTRLLVL.

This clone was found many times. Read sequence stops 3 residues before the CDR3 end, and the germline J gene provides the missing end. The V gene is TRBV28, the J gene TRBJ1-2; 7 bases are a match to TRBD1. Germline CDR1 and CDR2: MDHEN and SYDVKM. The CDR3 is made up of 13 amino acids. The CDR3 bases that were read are TGTGCCAGCAGTCCGACAGGGTCGAAGGGC. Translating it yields CASSPTGSKG. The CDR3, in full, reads CASSPTGSKGYTF.

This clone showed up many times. Here the CDR3 reads CASSQSRGTQYF. The covered CDR3 bases are TGTGCCAGCAGCCAATCGCGGGGAACC. The V gene is TRBV16, the J gene TRBJ2-5; perhaps TRBD2 as D (6 bases). The missing CDR3 end, 3 residues past where the read stops, is filled in from the germline J gene. The CDR3 loop spans 12 amino acids. Per the germline V gene, CDR1 is KGHSY and CDR2 is FQNENV.

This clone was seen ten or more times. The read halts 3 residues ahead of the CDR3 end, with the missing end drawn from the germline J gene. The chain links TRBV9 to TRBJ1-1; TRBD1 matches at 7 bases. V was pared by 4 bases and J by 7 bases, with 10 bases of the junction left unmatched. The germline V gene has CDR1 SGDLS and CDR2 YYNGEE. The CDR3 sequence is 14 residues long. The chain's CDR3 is CASSSGQYFYEAFF. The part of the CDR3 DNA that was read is TGTGCCAGCAGCTCGGGACAGTACTTTTATGAA. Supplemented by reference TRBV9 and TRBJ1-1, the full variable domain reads DSGVTQTPKHLITATGQRVTLRCSPRSGDLSVYWYQQSLDQGLQFLIQYYNGEERAKGNILERFSAQQFPDLHSELNLSSLELGDSALYFCASSSGQYFYEAFFGQGTRLTVV.

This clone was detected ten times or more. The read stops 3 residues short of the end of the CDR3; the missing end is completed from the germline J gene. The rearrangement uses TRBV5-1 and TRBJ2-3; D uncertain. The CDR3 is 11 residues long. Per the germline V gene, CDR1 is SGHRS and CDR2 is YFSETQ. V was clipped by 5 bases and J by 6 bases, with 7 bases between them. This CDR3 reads CASRLLDTQYF. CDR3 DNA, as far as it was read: TGCGCCAGCAGGTTGCTCGATACG.

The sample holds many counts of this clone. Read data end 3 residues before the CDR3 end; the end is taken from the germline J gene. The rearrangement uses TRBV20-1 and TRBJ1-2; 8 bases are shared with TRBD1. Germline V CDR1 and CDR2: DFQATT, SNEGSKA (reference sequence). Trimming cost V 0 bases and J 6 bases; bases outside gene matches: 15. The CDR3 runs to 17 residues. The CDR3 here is CSARDVGRIAGGNGYTF. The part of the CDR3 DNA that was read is TGCAGTGCTAGAGATGTCGGTAGGATAGCAGGGGGCAATGGC.

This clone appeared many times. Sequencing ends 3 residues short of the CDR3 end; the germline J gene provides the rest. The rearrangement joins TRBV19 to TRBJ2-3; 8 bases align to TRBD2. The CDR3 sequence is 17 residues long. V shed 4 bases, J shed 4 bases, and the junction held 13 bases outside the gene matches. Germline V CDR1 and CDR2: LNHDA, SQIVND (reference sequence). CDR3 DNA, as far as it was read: TGTGCCAGTAGTACAATTAGCGGGAACTTATACGCAGATACG. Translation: CASSTISGNLYADT. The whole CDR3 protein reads CASSTISGNLYADTQYF.

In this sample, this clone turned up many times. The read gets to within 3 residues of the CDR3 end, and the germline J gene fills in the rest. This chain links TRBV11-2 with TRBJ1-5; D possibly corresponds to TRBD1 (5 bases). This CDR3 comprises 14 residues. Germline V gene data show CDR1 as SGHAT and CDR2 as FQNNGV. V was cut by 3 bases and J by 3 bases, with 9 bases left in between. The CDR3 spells CASSLAGLNQPQHF. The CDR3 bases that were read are TGTGCCAGCAGCTTGGCAGGGCTCAATCAGCCC.

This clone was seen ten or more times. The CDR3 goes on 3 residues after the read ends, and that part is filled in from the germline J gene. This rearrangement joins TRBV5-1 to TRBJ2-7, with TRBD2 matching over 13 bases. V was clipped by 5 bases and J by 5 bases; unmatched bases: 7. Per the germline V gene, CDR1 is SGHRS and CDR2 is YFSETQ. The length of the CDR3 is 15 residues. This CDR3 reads CASSRRTSGGDEQYF. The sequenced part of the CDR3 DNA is TGCGCCAGCAGTCGCAGGACTAGCGGGGGCGACGAG.

The CDR3: CASREQGYFYEQYF. CDR3 bases read: TGTGCCAGCAGAGAACAAGGGTACTTCTACGAG. The V call is TRBV6-2 or TRBV6-3, the J call TRBJ2-7; D not resolved. The read finishes 3 residues shy of the CDR3 end, and the germline J gene is used to complete it. The germline V and J ends were trimmed by 6 bases and 3 bases, with 15 bases remaining between them. This CDR3 contains 14 residues. CDR1 is MNHEY and CDR2 is SVGEGT in the germline V gene.

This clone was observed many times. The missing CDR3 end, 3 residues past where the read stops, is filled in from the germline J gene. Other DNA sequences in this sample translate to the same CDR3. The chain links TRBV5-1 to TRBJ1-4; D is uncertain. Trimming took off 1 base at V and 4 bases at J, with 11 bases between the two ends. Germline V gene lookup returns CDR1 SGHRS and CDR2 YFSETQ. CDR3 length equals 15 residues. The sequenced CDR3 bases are TGCGCCAGCAGCTTGTCTCCTGGCCTTAATGAAAAA. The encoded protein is CASSLSPGLNEK. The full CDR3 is CASSLSPGLNEKLFF. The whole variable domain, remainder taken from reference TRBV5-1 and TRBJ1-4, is KAGVTQTPRYLIKTRGQQVTLSCSPISGHRSVSWYQQTPGQGLQFLFEYFSETQRNKGNFPGRFSGRQFSNSRSEMNVSTLELGDSALYLCASSLSPGLNEKLFFGSGTQLSVL.

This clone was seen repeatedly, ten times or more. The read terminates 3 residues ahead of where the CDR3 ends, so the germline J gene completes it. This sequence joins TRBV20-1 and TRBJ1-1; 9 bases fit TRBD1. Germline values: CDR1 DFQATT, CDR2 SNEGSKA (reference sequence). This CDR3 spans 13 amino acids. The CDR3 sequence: CSATLTGGVVAFF. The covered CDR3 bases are TGCAGTGCTACACTGACAGGGGGAGTGGTA.

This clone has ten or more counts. CDR3 sequence reads: CASSGGASTDTQYF. The CDR3 DNA, read in part, is TGTGCCAGCAGTGGGGGGGCTAGCACAGATACG. This chain connects TRBV6-2 or TRBV6-3 to TRBJ2-3; perhaps TRBD2 as D (7 bases). The CDR3 is cut off 3 residues early in the read; its end comes from the germline J gene. The ends were cut back, 5 bases at V and 0 bases at J, with 9 bases in the middle. CDR1 is MNHEY and CDR2 is SVGEGT in the germline V gene. This CDR3 spans 14 amino acids.